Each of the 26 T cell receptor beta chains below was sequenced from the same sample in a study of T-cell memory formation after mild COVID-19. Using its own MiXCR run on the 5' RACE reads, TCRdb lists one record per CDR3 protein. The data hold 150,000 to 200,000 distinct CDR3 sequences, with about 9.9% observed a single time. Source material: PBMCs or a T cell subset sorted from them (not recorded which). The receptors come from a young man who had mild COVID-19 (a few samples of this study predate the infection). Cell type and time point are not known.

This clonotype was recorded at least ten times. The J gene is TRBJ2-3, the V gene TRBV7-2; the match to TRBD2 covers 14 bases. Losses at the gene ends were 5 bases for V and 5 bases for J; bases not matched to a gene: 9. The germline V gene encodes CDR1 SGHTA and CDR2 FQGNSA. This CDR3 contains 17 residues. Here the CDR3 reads CASSPPGLAGGGDTQYF. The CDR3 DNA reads TGTGCCAGCAGCCCCCCCGGACTAGCGGGGGGTGGAGATACGCAGTATTTT.

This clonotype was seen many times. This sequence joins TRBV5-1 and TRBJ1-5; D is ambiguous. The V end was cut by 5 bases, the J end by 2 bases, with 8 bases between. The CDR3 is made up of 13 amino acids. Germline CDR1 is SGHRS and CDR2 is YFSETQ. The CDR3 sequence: CASSYDGNQPQHF. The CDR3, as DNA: TGCGCCAGCAGTTATGACGGCAATCAGCCCCAGCATTTT.

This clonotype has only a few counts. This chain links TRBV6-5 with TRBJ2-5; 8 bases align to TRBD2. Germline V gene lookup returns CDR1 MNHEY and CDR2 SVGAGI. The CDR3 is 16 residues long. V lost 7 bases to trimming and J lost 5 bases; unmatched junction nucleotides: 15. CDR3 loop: CASKYWAGGDDETQYF. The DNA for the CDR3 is TGTGCCAGCAAGTATTGGGCGGGGGGAGATGATGAGACCCAGTACTTC.

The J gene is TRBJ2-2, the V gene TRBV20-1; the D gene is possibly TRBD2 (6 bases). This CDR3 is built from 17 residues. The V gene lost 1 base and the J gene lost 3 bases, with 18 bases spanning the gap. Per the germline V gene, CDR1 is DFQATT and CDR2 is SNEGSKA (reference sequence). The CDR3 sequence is CSARVVPQGGHTGELFF. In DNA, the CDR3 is TGCAGTGCTAGAGTTGTCCCCCAGGGAGGCCACACCGGGGAGCTGTTTTTT.

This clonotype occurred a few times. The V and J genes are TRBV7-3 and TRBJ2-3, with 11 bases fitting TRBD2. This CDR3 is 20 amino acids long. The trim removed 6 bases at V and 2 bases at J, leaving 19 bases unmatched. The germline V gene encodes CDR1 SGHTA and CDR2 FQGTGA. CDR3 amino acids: CASSTPSGTSGPKITDTQYF. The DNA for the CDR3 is TGTGCCAGCAGTACCCCTTCCGGGACTAGCGGACCGAAAATCACAGATACGCAGTATTTT.

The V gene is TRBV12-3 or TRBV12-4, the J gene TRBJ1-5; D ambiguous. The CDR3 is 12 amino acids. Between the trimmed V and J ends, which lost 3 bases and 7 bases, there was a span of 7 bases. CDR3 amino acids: CASSFEDQPQHF. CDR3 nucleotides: TGTGCCAGCAGTTTCGAGGACCAGCCCCAGCATTTT.

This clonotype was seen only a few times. CDR3 DNA: TGCGCCACCCGAATTGGGGCCTCGACAGATACGCAGTATTTT. As protein: CATRIGASTDTQYF. V is TRBV4-1 and J is TRBJ2-3; possible D gene TRBD1, 5 bases. This CDR3 spans 14 amino acids. Trimming removed 10 bases at V and 3 bases at J, with 17 bases between. CDR1 and CDR2 (germline): MGHRA, YSYEKL.

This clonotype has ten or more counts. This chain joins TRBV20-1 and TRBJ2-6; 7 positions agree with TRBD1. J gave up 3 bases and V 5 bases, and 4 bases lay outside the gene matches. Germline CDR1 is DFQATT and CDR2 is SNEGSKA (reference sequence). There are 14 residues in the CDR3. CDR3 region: CSAQTGFGANVLTF. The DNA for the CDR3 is TGCAGTGCTCAGACAGGGTTTGGGGCCAACGTCCTGACTTTC.

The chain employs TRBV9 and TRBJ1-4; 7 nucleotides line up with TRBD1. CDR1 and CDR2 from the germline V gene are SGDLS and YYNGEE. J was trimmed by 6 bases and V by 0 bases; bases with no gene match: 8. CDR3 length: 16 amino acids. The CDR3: CASSVGGTAGDEKLFF. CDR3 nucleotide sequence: TGTGCCAGCAGCGTAGGTGGGACAGCGGGAGATGAAAAACTGTTTTTT.

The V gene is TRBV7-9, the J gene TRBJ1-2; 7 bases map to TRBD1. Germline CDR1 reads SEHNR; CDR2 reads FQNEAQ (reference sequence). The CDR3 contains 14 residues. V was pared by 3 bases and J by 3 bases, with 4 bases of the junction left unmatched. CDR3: CASSFGQGDYGYTF. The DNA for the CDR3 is TGTGCCAGCAGCTTTGGCCAGGGGGACTATGGCTACACCTTC.

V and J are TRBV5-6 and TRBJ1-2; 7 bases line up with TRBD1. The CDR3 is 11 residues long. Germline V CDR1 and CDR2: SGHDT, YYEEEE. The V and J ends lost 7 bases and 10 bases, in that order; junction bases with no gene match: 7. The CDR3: CASGPGTAYTF. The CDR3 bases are TGTGCCAGCGGCCCCGGGACAGCCTACACCTTC.

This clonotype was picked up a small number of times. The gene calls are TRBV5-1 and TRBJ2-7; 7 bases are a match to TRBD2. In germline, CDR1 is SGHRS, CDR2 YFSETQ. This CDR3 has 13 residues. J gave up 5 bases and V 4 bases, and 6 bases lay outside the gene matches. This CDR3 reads CASSESGNHEQYF. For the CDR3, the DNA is TGCGCCAGCAGCGAAAGCGGGAACCACGAGCAGTACTTC.

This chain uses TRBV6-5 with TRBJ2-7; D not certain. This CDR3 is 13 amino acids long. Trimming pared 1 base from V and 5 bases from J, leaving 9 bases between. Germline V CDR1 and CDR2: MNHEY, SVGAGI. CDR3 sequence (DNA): TGTGCCAGCAGTTACTATGTCCAGGACGAGCAGTACTTC. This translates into CASSYYVQDEQYF.

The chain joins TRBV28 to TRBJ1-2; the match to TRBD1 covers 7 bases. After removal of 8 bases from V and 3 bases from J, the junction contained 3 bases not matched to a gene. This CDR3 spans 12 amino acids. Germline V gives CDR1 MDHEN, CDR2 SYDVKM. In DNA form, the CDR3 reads TGTGCCAGCTCTACAGGGGACTATGGCTACACCTTC. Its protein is CASSTGDYGYTF.

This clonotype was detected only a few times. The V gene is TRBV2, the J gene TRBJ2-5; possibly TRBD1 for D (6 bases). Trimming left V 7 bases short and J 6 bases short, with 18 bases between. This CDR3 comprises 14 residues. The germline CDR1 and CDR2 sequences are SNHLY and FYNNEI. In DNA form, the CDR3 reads TGTGCCAGCATCACCGAGGCAGGGGCGCAGACCCAGTACTTC. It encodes CASITEAGAQTQYF.

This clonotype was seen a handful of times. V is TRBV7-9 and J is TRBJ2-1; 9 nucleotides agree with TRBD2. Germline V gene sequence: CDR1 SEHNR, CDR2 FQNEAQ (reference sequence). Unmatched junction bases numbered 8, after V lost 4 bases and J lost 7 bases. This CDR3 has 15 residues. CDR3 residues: CASSSRGGASNEQFF. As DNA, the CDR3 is TGTGCCAGCAGCTCCCGCGGGGGGGCCAGTAATGAGCAGTTCTTC.

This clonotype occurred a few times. The CDR3 reads CASSLQAESTEQFF. The DNA for the CDR3 is TGTGCCAGCAGCTTACAAGCAGAATCTACAGAGCAGTTCTTC. The chain recombines TRBV7-9 with TRBJ2-1, with unresolved D. Germline V gene sequence: CDR1 SEHNR, CDR2 FQNEAQ (reference sequence). The length of the CDR3 is 14 residues. The ends were cut back, 2 bases at V and 10 bases at J, with 15 bases in the middle.

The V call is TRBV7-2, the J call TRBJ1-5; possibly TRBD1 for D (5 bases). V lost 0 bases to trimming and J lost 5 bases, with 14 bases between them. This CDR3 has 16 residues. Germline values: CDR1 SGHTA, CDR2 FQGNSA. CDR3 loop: CASSLAPGTGYQPQHF. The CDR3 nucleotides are TGTGCCAGCAGCTTAGCGCCCGGCACAGGCTATCAGCCCCAGCATTTT.

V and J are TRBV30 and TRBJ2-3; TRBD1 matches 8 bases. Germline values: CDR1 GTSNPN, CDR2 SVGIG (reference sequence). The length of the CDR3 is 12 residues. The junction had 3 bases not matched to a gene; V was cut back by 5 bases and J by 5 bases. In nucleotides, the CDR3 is TGTGCCTGGGGACAGGGTGTAGATACGCAGTATTTT. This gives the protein CAWGQGVDTQYF.

The CDR3: CASSLDASEGDTQYF. CDR3 nucleotides: TGTGCCAGCAGCTTAGATGCTAGCGAAGGAGATACGCAGTATTTT. V gene TRBV7-2 combines with J gene TRBJ2-3, with D possibly matching TRBD2 (6 bases). The CDR3 spans 15 residues. The ends were cut back, 1 base at V and 5 bases at J, with 13 bases in the middle. CDR1 is SGHTA, CDR2 FQGNSA, per germline.

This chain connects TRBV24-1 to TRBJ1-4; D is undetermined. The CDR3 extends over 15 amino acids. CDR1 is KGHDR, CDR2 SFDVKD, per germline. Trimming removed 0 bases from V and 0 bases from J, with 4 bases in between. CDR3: CATSDLKPTNEKLFF. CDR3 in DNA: TGTGCCACCAGTGATTTGAAACCAACTAATGAAAAACTGTTTTTT.

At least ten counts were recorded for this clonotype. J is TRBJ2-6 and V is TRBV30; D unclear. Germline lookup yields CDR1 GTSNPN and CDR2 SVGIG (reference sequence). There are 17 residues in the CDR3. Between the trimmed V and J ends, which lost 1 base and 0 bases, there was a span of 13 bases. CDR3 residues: CAWSESLITSGANVLTF. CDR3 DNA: TGTGCCTGGAGTGAGTCCTTAATTACCTCTGGGGCCAACGTCCTGACTTTC.

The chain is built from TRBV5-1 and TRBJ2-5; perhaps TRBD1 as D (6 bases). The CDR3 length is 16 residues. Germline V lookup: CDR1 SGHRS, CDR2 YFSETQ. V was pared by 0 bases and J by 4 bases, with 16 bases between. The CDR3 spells CASSLERGRLGETQYF. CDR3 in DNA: TGCGCCAGCAGCTTGGAAAGGGGGAGACTGGGAGAGACCCAGTACTTC.

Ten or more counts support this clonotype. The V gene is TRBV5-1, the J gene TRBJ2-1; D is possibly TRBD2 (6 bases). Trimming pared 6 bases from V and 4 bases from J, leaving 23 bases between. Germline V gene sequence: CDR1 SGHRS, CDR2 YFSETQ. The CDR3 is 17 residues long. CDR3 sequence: CASTPQASGSFYNEQFF. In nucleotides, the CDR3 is TGCGCCAGCACCCCCCAGGCCAGCGGGTCCTTTTACAATGAGCAGTTCTTC.

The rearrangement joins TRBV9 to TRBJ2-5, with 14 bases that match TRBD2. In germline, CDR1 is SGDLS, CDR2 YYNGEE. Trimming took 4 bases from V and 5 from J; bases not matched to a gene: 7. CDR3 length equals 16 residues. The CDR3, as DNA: TGTGCCAGCAGCCCTCGACTAGCGGGGGGGCCGGAGACCCAGTACTTC. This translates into CASSPRLAGGPETQYF.

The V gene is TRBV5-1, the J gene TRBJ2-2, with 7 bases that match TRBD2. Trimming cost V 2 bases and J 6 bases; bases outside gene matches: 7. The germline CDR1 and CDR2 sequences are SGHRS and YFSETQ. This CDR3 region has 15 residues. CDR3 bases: TGCGCCAGCAGCTTCGAAGGGAGGGGCGCCGGGGAGCTGTTTTTT. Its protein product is CASSFEGRGAGELFF.